This T cell receptor beta chain stems from a study of cytomegalovirus exposure and HLA in healthy donors. Study-wide context: The 120 validation repertoires were produced on the same platform as the 670 or so repertoires of the first cohort. This was reported in a later analysis. Study observations and caveats: A few CMV-associated chains proved CMV antigen-specific in vitro. Some TCR beta chains (roughly 160 of them) were listed as cytomegalovirus-associated.

The validation cohort, a group of 130 or so subjects, included the donors and was separate from the roughly 620-subject first cohort. A note on this clone: Antigen unknown.

Sequencing used immunoSEQ multiplex PCR; TCRdb keeps in-frame clones, though not all of them. The sample has more than 150,000 clones, roughly 91% seen once; the top ten hold roughly 3%. The sequencing sample was made of PBMCs. The TCR comes from a man between 18 and 29 years old in good health and CMV-seronegative.

This CDR3 reads CASSQFLISGANVLTF. The CDR3 DNA reads as TGCGCCAGCAGCCAATTCTTAATCTCTGGGGCCAACGTCCTGACTTTC. The genes are TRBV4-1 and TRBJ2-6; unclear D gene. The CDR3 covers 16 residues. Germline CDR1 reads MGHRA; CDR2 reads YSYEKL. V lost 2 bases and J 0 bases, leaving 8 bases between the germline ends.